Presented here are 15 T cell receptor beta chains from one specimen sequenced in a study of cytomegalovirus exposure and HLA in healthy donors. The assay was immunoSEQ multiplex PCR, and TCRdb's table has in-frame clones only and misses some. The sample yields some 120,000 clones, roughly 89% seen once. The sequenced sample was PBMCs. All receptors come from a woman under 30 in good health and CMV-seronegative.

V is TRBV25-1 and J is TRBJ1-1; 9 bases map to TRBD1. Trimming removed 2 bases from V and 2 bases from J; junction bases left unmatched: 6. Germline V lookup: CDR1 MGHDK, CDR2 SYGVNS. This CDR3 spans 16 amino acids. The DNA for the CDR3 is TGTGCCAGCAGTGAAATGGGACAGGGAACTAACACTGAAGCTTTCTTT. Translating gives CASSEMGQGTNTEAFF.

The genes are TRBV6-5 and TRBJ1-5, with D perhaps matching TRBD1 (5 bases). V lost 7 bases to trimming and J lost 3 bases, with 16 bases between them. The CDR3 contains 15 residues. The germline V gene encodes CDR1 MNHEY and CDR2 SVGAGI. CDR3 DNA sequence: TGTGCCAGCACCCCGGGGGGAAGCTCCAATCAGCCCCAGCATTTT. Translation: CASTPGGSSNQPQHF.

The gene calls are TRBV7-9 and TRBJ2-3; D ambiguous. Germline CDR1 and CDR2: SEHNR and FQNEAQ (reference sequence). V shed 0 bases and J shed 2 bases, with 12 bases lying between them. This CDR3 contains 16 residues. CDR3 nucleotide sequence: TGTGCCAGCAGCTTAGCCGGCGGTAGGATCACAGATACGCAGTATTTT. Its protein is CASSLAGGRITDTQYF.

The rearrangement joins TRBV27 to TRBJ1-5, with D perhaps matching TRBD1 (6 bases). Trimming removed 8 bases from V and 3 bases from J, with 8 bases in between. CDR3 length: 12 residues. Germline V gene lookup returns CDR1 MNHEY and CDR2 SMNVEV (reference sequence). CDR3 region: CASGQFNQPQHF. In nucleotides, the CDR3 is TGTGCCAGCGGACAGTTCAATCAGCCCCAGCATTTT.

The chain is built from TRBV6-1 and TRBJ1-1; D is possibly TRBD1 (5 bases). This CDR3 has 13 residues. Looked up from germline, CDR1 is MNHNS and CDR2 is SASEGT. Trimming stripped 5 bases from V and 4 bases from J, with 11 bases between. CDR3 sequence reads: CASSPGGGTEAFF. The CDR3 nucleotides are TGTGCCAGCAGTCCCGGGGGGGGCACTGAAGCTTTCTTT.

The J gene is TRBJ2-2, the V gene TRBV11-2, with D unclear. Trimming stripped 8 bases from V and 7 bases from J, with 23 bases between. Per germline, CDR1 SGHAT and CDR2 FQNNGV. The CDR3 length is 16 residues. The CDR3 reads CASLTPFSSSHGELFF. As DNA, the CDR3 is TGTGCCAGCCTCACACCGTTCTCTAGTTCTCACGGGGAGCTGTTTTTT.

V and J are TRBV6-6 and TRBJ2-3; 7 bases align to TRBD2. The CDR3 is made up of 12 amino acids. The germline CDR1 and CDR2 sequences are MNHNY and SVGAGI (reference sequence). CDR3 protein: CALGGSADTQYF. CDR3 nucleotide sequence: TGTGCTCTCGGCGGGAGTGCAGATACGCAGTATTTT.

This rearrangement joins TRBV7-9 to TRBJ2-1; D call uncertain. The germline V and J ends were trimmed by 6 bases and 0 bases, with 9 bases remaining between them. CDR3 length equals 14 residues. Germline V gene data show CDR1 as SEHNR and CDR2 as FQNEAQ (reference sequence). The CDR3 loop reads CASSSGHSYNEQFF. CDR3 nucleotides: TGTGCCAGCAGTTCCGGTCACTCCTACAATGAGCAGTTCTTC.

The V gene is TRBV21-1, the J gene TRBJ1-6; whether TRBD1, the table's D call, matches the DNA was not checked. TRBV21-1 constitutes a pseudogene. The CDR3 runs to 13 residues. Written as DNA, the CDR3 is TGTGCCAGCAGCAAAGACAGGGGGCTTCCCCTCCACTTT. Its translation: CASSKDRGLPLHF.

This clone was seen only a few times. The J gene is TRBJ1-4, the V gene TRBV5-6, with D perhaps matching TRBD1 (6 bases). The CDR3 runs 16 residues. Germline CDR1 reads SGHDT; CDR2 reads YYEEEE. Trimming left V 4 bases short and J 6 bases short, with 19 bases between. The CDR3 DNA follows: TGTGCCAGCAGCCACTGGGGGGGGCTAGGCGATGAAAAACTGTTTTTT. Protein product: CASSHWGGLGDEKLFF.

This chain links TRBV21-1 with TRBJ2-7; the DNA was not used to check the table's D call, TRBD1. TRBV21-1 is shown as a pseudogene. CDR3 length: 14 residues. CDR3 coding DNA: TGTGCCAGACACCGGGACAGGGGGCTATACGAGCAGTACTTC. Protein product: CARHRDRGLYEQYF.

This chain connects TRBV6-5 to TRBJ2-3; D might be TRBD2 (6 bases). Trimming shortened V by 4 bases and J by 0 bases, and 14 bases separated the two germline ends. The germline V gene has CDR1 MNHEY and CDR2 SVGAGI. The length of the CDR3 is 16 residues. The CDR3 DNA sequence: TGTGCCAGCAGTTCCAGTAGGAGCGGGAGCACAGATACGCAGTATTTT. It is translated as CASSSSRSGSTDTQYF.

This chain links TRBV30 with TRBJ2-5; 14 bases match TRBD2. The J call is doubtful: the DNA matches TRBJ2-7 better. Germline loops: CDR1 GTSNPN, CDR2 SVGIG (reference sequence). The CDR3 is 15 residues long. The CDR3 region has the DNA TGTGCCTGGAGTACTGGGACTAGCGGGAGCTACGAGCAGTACTTC. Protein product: CAWSTGTSGSYEQYF.

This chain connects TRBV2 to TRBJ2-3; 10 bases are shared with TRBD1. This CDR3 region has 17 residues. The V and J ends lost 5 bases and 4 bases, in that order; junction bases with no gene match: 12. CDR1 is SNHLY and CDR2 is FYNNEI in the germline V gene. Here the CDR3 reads CASSTRSGTGVSDTQYF. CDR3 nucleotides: TGTGCCAGCAGTACACGATCCGGGACAGGGGTTTCAGATACGCAGTATTTT.

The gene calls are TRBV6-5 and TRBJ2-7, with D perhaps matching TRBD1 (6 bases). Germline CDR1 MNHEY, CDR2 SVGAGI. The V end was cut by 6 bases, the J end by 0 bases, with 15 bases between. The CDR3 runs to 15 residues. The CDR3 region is CASRPTDRSSYEQYV. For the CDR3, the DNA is TGTGCCAGCAGACCCACGGACAGAAGCTCCTACGAGCAGTACGTC.